The rows below give T cell receptor beta chains drawn from one sample of a study of T cell changes during pregnancy in multiple sclerosis. The assay was immunoSEQ multiplex PCR, and TCRdb's table has in-frame clones only and misses some. The sample gives about 64,000 clones, about nine tenths of which show up once; roughly 1.5% is in the top ten. The sequencing here drew on peripheral blood, taken in the second trimester of pregnancy. The receptors originated from a female donor with multiple sclerosis, enrolled in a pregnancy study. Each CDR3 is given with its conserved first and last residue. A D gene is named only where the DNA matches it firmly. Clone size appears in some rows only: once, few, many, or a class for an expanded clone.

- - TRBJ1-5 TRBV6-5 CASRRTATGNQPQHF TGTGCCAGCAGACGGACCGCTACAGGGAATCAGCCCCAGCATTTT
- TRBD2 TRBJ2-1 TRBV5-4 CASSPGLAGAPHNEQFF TGTGCCAGCAGCCCGGGACTAGCGGGAGCCCCCCACAATGAGCAGTTCTTC
- - TRBJ2-4 TRBV6-5 CASSSRGENIQYF TGTGCCAGCAGTTCCCGAGGCGAAAACATTCAGTACTTC
few - TRBJ1-1 TRBV28 CASIRWQGSLAFF TGTGCCAGCATACGGTGGCAGGGATCTTTGGCTTTCTTT
- - TRBJ2-7 TRBV9 CASSVQEVSYEQYF TGTGCCAGCAGCGTTCAGGAGGTCTCCTACGAGCAGTACTTC
- TRBD1 TRBJ1-2 TRBV5-1 CASSLESGGYGYTF TGCGCCAGCAGCTTAGAGTCAGGGGGCTACGGCTACACCTTC
- - TRBJ2-3 TRBV5-4 CASSPTGIKTDTQYF TGTGCCAGCAGCCCCACAGGGATAAAGACAGATACGCAGTATTTT
once - TRBJ2-2 TRBV25-1 CASSEFIRQGNTGELFF TGTGCCAGCAGTGAATTTATTCGGCAGGGAAACACCGGGGAGCTGTTTTTT
- - TRBJ1-5 TRBV7-2 CASSTKTGTGNQPQHF TGTGCCAGCAGCACGAAAACAGGTACCGGCAATCAGCCCCAGCATTTT
- - TRBJ1-1 TRBV9 CASSVGGGLNTEAFF TGTGCCAGCAGCGTAGGGGGGGGTTTGAACACTGAAGCTTTCTTT
once TRBD1 TRBJ1-2 TRBV28 CASSYDRGGYGYTF TGTGCCAGCAGTTATGACAGGGGCGGGTATGGCTACACCTTC